The next 21 T cell receptor beta chains were all read from a single sample in a study of patients and donors after allogeneic stem cell transplantation. TCRdb re-analysed the RT-PCR reads in MiXCR, keeping a single row per CDR3 protein. The sample lists approximately 7,400 distinct CDR3 sequences; 12% were seen once. The sequencing sample was made of blood, either unsorted or a sorted T cell fraction (not recorded which). These receptors all stem from a human donor who was either an allogeneic HSCT recipient or a stem cell or donor lymphocyte infusion donor (not recorded which). It is not recorded whose cells these are; they may come from a transplant donor.

In its sample, this clonotype was seen many times. The CDR3 DNA reads TGTGCCAGCAGCCAAGGCCCCATTACCGGGGAGCTGTTTTTT. Its translation: CASSQGPITGELFF. The gene calls are TRBV3-1 and TRBJ2-2; D not certain. Per germline, CDR1 LGHDT and CDR2 YNNKEL (reference sequence). Trimming left V 1 base short and J 5 bases short, with 8 bases between. This CDR3 is built from 14 residues.

This clonotype showed up many times. The chain is built from TRBV5-1 and TRBJ2-1; D assignment may be TRBD1 or TRBD2 (6 bases each). With 5 bases removed from V and 4 bases from J, the gap between germline ends came to 16 bases. There are 15 residues in the CDR3. The V gene's germline CDR1 is SGHRS and CDR2 YFSETQ. The chain's CDR3 is CASRYSTGAYNEQFF. CDR3 in DNA: TGCGCCAGCAGATACTCTACGGGGGCTTACAATGAGCAGTTCTTC.

The chain has TRBV11-3 and TRBJ2-5; tentatively, D is TRBD1 (6 bases). V dropped 3 bases and J dropped 3 bases, with 11 bases sitting between them. Germline CDR1 SGHNT, CDR2 YENEEA. The CDR3 consists of 14 residues. CDR3 sequence (DNA): TGTGCCAGCAGCTTCCAGGACAGAGAAGAGACCCAGTACTTC. This gives the protein CASSFQDREETQYF.

The V and J genes are TRBV9 and TRBJ2-3; tentatively, D is TRBD1 (6 bases). The V end lost 0 bases, the J end lost 0 bases, and 20 bases lay between the germline ends. CDR3 length: 19 residues. Per the germline V gene, CDR1 is SGDLS and CDR2 is YYNGEE. In nucleotides, the CDR3 is TGTGCCAGCAGCGTAGTTCCCATGTATGAGGGGGAAAGCACAGATACGCAGTATTTT. Protein product: CASSVVPMYEGESTDTQYF.

This chain links TRBV11-3 with TRBJ2-3; D ambiguous. The CDR3 contains 13 residues. V was pared by 0 bases and J by 1 base, with 2 bases between. Germline V gives CDR1 SGHNT, CDR2 YENEEA. The CDR3 DNA follows: TGTGCCAGCAGCTTAGAGCGCACAGATACGCAGTATTTT. It is translated as CASSLERTDTQYF.

Ten or more counts support this clonotype. The V call is TRBV12-3 or TRBV12-4, the J call TRBJ1-2; unclear D gene. This CDR3 has 12 residues. With 7 bases removed from V and 4 bases from J, the gap between germline ends came to 10 bases. CDR3 protein: CASNRLGYGYTF. In DNA, the CDR3 is TGTGCCAGCAACCGCCTTGGCTATGGCTACACCTTC.

In its sample, this clonotype was seen a few times. One end of the junction does not line up with germline, which may come from a read error. This chain links TRBV11-2 with TRBJ2-7, with TRBD1 identical over 7 bases. The germline CDR1 and CDR2 sequences are SGHAT and FQNNGV. This CDR3 comprises 12 residues. CDR3 nucleotide sequence: TGTGCCAGCAGCCACCCCGACGGGACAGTGTCTTTT. Encoded protein: CASSHPDGTVSF.

This clonotype was seen ten or more times. This chain joins TRBV24-1 and TRBJ2-3, with TRBD1 identical over 7 bases. The trim removed 2 bases at V and 2 bases at J, leaving 6 bases unmatched. There are 16 residues in the CDR3. Germline CDR1 is KGHDR and CDR2 is SFDVKD. CDR3 amino acids: CATSDSRDRFTDTQYF. CDR3 DNA: TGTGCCACCAGTGATTCGAGGGACAGATTCACAGATACGCAGTATTTT.

The V and J genes are TRBV5-5 and TRBJ1-2; D is unclear. Germline CDR1 SGHKS, CDR2 YYEKEE (reference sequence). V lost 3 bases and J lost 0, with 9 bases in between. This CDR3 has 14 amino acids. CDR3 sequence: CASSWEGSNYGYTF. The CDR3 bases are TGTGCCAGCAGCTGGGAGGGCTCTAACTATGGCTACACCTTC.

This clonotype was seen repeatedly, ten times or more. This chain connects TRBV11-3 to TRBJ2-1; no definite D call. The CDR3 loop spans 15 amino acids. Germline values: CDR1 SGHNT, CDR2 YENEEA. V was clipped by 5 bases and J by 0 bases, with 11 bases between them. The DNA for the CDR3 is TGTGCCAGCAGCCAAAGTCCCAGCTCCTACAATGAGCAGTTCTTC. This gives the protein CASSQSPSSYNEQFF.

This clonotype was counted at least ten times. The rearrangement joins TRBV12-3 or TRBV12-4 to TRBJ1-1; D is ambiguous. The CDR3 has 13 amino acids. V lost 7 bases and J lost 0, with 9 bases in between. The CDR3 nucleotides read TGTGCCAGCACCTTCACAGTGAACACTGAAGCTTTCTTT. It translates to CASTFTVNTEAFF.

There are many counts of this clonotype. The chain joins TRBV5-1 to TRBJ1-1; D gene ambiguous. The V gene's germline CDR1 is SGHRS and CDR2 YFSETQ. The CDR3 totals 13 residues. With 3 bases removed from V and 0 bases from J, the gap between germline ends came to 6 bases. The CDR3 bases are TGCGCCAGCAGCTGGGTATTGAACACTGAAGCTTTCTTT. Translation gives CASSWVLNTEAFF.

This clonotype occurred once. Germline and junction disagree at one end, which may indicate a read error. The chain combines TRBV5-8 with TRBJ2-3, with D tentatively TRBD2 (5 bases). Per germline, CDR1 SGHTS and CDR2 YDEGEE. The CDR3 has 16 amino acids. CDR3 amino acids: CVSTPRRKLEEDTQYF. For the CDR3, the DNA is TGTGTCAGCACCCCAAGGAGGAAACTGGAGGAAGATACGCAGTATTTT.

This clonotype was seen ten or more times. The V gene is TRBV12-3 or TRBV12-4, the J gene TRBJ1-4; D is possibly TRBD1 (5 bases). The CDR3 length is 16 residues. V lost 4 bases to trimming and J lost 8 bases, with 20 bases between them. The CDR3, as DNA: TGTGCCAGCAGTTATCCCGGGACCCCGAGGCGGGAAAAACTGTTTTTT. Amino acids: CASSYPGTPRREKLFF.

V gene TRBV7-9 combines with J gene TRBJ2-3, with D unresolved. The CDR3 covers 12 residues. The germline CDR1 and CDR2 sequences are SEHNR and FQNEAQ (reference sequence). The V end lost 2 bases, the J end lost 6 bases, and 6 bases lay between the germline ends. CDR3 sequence: CASSLWADTQYF. In DNA, the CDR3 is TGTGCCAGCAGCTTATGGGCCGATACGCAGTATTTT.

This clonotype was observed at least ten times. The chain joins TRBV5-5 to TRBJ2-3; D call uncertain. This CDR3 region has 14 residues. In germline, CDR1 is SGHKS, CDR2 YYEKEE (reference sequence). V was shortened by 1 base and J by 6 bases, with 12 bases between the two germline ends. In nucleotides, the CDR3 is TGTGCCAGCAGCTTGTTTTGGGATTCGGATACGCAGTATTTT. Its protein is CASSLFWDSDTQYF. The full variable domain, rest sourced from reference TRBV5-5 and TRBJ2-3, is DAGVTQSPTHLIKTRGQQVTLRCSPISGHKSVSWYQQVLGQGPQFIFQYYEKEERGRGNFPDRFSARQFPNYSSELNVNALLLGDSALYLCASSLFWDSDTQYFGPGTRLTVL.

V gene TRBV20-1 combines with J gene TRBJ2-7; 7 nucleotides match TRBD1. The CDR3 runs to 13 residues. J gave up 5 bases and V 5 bases, and 9 bases lay outside the gene matches. In germline, CDR1 is DFQATT, CDR2 SNEGSKA (reference sequence). CDR3 sequence (DNA): TGCAGTGCTCCGCGACAGGGTGGTCACGAGCAGTACTTC. As protein: CSAPRQGGHEQYF.

In DNA form, the CDR3 reads TGTGCCACCTCAGGGACAGGGTTTGGTAACTATGGCTACACCTTC. This translates into CATSGTGFGNYGYTF. V usage is TRBV24-1 and J usage is TRBJ1-2; 9 bases agree with TRBD1. Germline V gene lookup returns CDR1 KGHDR and CDR2 SFDVKD. The length of the CDR3 is 15 residues. J gave up 1 base and V 9 bases, and 8 bases lay outside the gene matches.

This chain connects TRBV6-2 or TRBV6-3 to TRBJ2-7; no reliable D call. From germline, CDR1 is MNHEY and CDR2 SVGEGT. Trimming pared 3 bases from V and 5 bases from J, leaving 20 bases between. The CDR3 runs 16 residues. CDR3 sequence (DNA): TGTGCCAGCAGTTATTCAGGACCCGGGCCCTTGCACGAGCAGTACGTC. This gives the protein CASSYSGPGPLHEQYV.

This clonotype is categorized as medium-sized. The rearrangement uses TRBV20-1 and TRBJ2-1; TRBD2 matches at 12 bases. The CDR3 contains 18 residues. CDR1 is DFQATT and CDR2 is SNEGSKA in the germline V gene (reference sequence). The junction had 12 bases not matched to a gene; V was cut back by 2 bases and J by 4 bases. DNA for the CDR3: TGCAGTGCTAGATCCCCGCCCGGACTAGCGGGGTTTTACAATGAGCAGTTCTTC. This gives the protein CSARSPPGLAGFYNEQFF.

This clonotype was counted at least ten times. The J gene is TRBJ2-1, the V gene TRBV4-3; D perhaps matches TRBD2 (6 bases). Trimming shortened V by 0 bases and J by 1 base, and 13 bases separated the two germline ends. This CDR3 has 17 residues. Germline V gene data show CDR1 as LGHNA and CDR2 as YSLEER. The CDR3 DNA reads TGCGCCAGCAGCCAAGAAAACGAGGCGGGATCCTACAATGAGCAGTTCTTC. This translates into CASSQENEAGSYNEQFF.